This T cell receptor beta chain was identified during a study of blood T cell repertoires in COVID-19. Across the whole study: The United States, Italy and Spain supplied acute and convalescent COVID-19 samples.

TCRdb's copy holds only in-frame clones and misses some; the assay was immunoSEQ multiplex PCR. The sample shows over 120,000 clones, about 80% of them seen only once. This clonotype originated in a woman aged 60 to 75 with acute or convalescent COVID-19. Sequenced material: peripheral blood.

CDR3 sequence: CASRVSGTYNEQFF. The CDR3 nucleotides are TGTGCCAGCAGAGTTAGCGGGACCTACAATGAGCAGTTCTTC. The chain is built from TRBV6-5 and TRBJ2-1, with TRBD2 matching over 8 bases. V lost 6 bases to trimming and J lost 2 bases; unmatched junction nucleotides: 3. Per germline, CDR1 MNHEY and CDR2 SVGAGI. This CDR3 is built from 14 residues.